The clone carrying this T cell receptor beta chain was detected only a few times. Its antigen is unknown. The data derive from a study of blood T cells in healthy people across ages. CDR1 is LGHNA and CDR2 is YNFKEQ in the germline V gene. The CDR3 spans 17 residues. Losses at the gene ends were 4 bases for V and 0 bases for J; bases not matched to a gene: 7. Study-wide results and caveats: Changes seen in expanded clonotypes were possibly confounded by donor CMV status left unknown. Underestimates were what the diversity estimates from one million T cells were considered to be.

Through a sample-barcoded 5' primer and a J-beta primer mix, a second PCR was run for roughly 7 to 11 cycles. The template-switch adaptor was a 5' adaptor with 12 random nucleotides. It tagged each cDNA molecule. TCRdb reprocessed the 5' RACE reads with MiXCR, giving one entry per CDR3 protein. Among hundreds of thousands of distinct CDR3 sequences listed, approximately 50% were seen once. Sequencing input: blood. The sequence derives from a woman aged 55-75 years in good health. The chain has TRBV4-2 and TRBJ1-3; 9 nucleotides match TRBD1. CDR3 sequence: CASSRTGDVSSGNTIYF. The CDR3 DNA reads TGTGCCAGCAGCCGGACAGGGGACGTGAGCTCTGGAAACACCATATATTTT.